The entry that follows covers one T cell receptor (beta chain) sequence. V gave up 5 bases and J gave up 5 bases; unmatched junction bases: 7. CDR1 is SGHRS, CDR2 YFSETQ, per germline. The length of the CDR3 is 14 residues. The protocol was immunoSEQ multiplex PCR, while the TCRdb copy is restricted to in-frame clones and leaves out a portion. Here the sample spans about 660,000 clones, roughly 88% being singletons. This specimen belongs to a study of shared T cell receptors in the human thymus. These same records also appear under a second study, on human thymus T cells.

The sequencing input was thymocytes. This clonotype was sampled from a boy in the first two years of life with a congenital heart defect. The V call is TRBV5-1, the J call TRBJ2-1; 7 nucleotides match TRBD2. The CDR3 protein is CASRYQRGDNEQFF. The CDR3 region has the DNA TGCGCCAGCAGGTACCAGCGGGGTGACAATGAGCAGTTCTTC.